This T cell receptor beta chain was sequenced in a study of somatic mutations in cytotoxic T cells in rheumatoid arthritis. This clone occurred a few times. V was shortened by 2 bases and J by 7 bases, with 6 bases between the two germline ends. The CDR3 contains 12 residues. Looked up from germline, CDR1 is SGHAT and CDR2 is FQNNGV. In the authors' methods: Matches were rare between published virus-specific TCRB sequences and patient CD8+ clones exceeding 1%. TCRdb's table, derived via immunoSEQ multiplex PCR, lists solely in-frame clones and lacks some. The V and J calls and the clone size are those of that table, but D and trimming were determined from the DNA. The data hold 4,000 to 5,000 clones, with roughly 83% observed a single time.

This clonotype was obtained from an adult with rheumatoid arthritis. This chain links TRBV11-2 with TRBJ2-1; D is perhaps TRBD2 (5 bases). Sequenced sample: CD8+ T cells sorted from blood. CDR3 in amino acids: CASSLTGNEQFF. The CDR3, as DNA: TGTGCCAGCAGCTTAACGGGGAATGAGCAGTTCTTC.